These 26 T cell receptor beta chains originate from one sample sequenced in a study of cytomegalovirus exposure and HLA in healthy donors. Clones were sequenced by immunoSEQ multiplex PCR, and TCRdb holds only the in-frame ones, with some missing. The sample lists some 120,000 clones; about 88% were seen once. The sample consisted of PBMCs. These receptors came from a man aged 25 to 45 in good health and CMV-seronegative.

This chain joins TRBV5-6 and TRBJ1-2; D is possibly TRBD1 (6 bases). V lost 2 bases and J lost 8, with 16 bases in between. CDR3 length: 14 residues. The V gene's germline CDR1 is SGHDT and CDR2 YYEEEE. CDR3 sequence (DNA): TGTGCCAGCAGCTTTTTGGAACAGGGAAGGGGCTACACCTTC. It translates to CASSFLEQGRGYTF. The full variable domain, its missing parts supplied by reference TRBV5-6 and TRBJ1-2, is DAGVTQSPTHLIKTRGQQVTLRCSPKSGHDTVSWYQQALGQGPQFIFQYYEEEERQRGNFPDRFSGHQFPNYSSELNVNALLLGDSALYLCASSFLEQGRGYTFGSGTRLTVV.

The CDR3 region is CASSLEASVGETQYF. CDR3 DNA: TGCGCCAGCAGCTTGGAAGCTAGCGTGGGTGAGACCCAGTACTTC. V gene TRBV5-1 combines with J gene TRBJ2-5, with D perhaps matching TRBD2 (6 bases). The length of the CDR3 is 15 residues. Trimming took 0 bases from V and 5 from J, leaving 14 bases between them. Germline V gives CDR1 SGHRS, CDR2 YFSETQ.

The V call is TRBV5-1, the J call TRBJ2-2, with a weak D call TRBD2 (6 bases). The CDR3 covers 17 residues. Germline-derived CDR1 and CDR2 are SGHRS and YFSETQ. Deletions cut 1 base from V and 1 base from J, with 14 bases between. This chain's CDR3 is CASSLNTGLLNTGELFF. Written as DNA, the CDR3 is TGCGCCAGCAGCTTGAATACGGGACTCCTGAACACCGGGGAGCTGTTTTTT.

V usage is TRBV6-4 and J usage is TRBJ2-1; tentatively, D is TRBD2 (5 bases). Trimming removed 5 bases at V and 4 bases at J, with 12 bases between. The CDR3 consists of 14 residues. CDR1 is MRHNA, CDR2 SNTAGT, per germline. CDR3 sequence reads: CASSRAGGYNEQFF. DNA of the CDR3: TGTGCCAGCAGTCGGGCAGGAGGTTACAATGAGCAGTTCTTC.

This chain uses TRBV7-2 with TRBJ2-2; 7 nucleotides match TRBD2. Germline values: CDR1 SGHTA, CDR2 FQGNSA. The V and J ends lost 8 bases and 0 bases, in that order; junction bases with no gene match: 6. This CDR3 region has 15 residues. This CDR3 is CASSSGGANTGELFF. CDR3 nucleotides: TGTGCCAGCTCTAGCGGAGGGGCGAACACCGGGGAGCTGTTTTTT.

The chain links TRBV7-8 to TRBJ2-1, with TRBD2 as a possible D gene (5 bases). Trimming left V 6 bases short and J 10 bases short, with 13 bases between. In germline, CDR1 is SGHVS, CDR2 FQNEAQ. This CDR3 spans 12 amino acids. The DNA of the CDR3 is TGTGCCAGCAGACCCGAGGGAGTAGAGCAGTTCTTC. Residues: CASRPEGVEQFF.

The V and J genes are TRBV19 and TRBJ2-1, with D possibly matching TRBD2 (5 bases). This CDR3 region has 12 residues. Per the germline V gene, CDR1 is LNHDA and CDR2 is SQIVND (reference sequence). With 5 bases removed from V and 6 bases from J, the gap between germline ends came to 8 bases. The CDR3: CASSPEGNEQFF. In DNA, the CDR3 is TGTGCCAGTAGTCCTGAGGGCAATGAGCAGTTCTTC. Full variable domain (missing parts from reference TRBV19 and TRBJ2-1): DGGITQSPKYLFRKEGQNVTLSCEQNLNHDAMYWYRQDPGQGLRLIYYSQIVNDFQKGDIAEGYSVSREKKESFPLTVTSAQKNPTAFYLCASSPEGNEQFFGPGTRLTVL.

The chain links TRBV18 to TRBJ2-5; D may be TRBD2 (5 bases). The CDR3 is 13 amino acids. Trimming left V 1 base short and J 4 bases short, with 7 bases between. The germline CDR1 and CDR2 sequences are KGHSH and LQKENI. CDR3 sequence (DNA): TGTGCCAGCTCACCACACAGCGGAGAGACCCAGTACTTC. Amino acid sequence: CASSPHSGETQYF.

CDR3 protein: CASSDTSRGTYGYTF. The CDR3 DNA reads as TGCGCCAGCAGCGACACTTCCAGGGGAACCTATGGCTACACCTTC. The gene calls are TRBV10-2 and TRBJ1-2, with D maybe TRBD1 (6 bases). Trimming took off 6 bases at V and 4 bases at J, with 18 bases between the two ends. CDR1 is WSHSY, CDR2 SAAADI, per germline. The CDR3 is 15 amino acids.

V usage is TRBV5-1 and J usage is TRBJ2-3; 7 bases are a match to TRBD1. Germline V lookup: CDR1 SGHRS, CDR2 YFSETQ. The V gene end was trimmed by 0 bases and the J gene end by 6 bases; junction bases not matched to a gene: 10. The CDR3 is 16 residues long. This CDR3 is CASSLVGDRVADTQYF. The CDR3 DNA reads TGCGCCAGCAGCTTGGTGGGGGACAGAGTAGCTGATACGCAGTATTTT. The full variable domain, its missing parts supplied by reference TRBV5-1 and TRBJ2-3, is KAGVTQTPRYLIKTRGQQVTLSCSPISGHRSVSWYQQTPGQGLQFLFEYFSETQRNKGNFPGRFSGRQFSNSRSEMNVSTLELGDSALYLCASSLVGDRVADTQYFGPGTRLTVL.

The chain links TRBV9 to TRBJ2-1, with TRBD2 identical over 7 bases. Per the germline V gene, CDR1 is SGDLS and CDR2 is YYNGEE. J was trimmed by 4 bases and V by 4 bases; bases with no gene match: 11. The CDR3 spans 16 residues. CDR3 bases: TGTGCCAGCAGCTCGACCTCGGGGGGTTTATACAATGAGCAGTTCTTC. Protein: CASSSTSGGLYNEQFF.

CDR3 sequence reads: CASPSPTGANVLTF. DNA of the CDR3: TGTGCCAGCCCGAGCCCGACTGGGGCCAACGTCCTGACTTTC. V usage is TRBV7-9 and J usage is TRBJ2-6; unclear D gene. Germline V gives CDR1 SEHNR, CDR2 FQNEAQ (reference sequence). The CDR3 length is 14 residues. The ends were cut back, 8 bases at V and 2 bases at J, with 10 bases in the middle.

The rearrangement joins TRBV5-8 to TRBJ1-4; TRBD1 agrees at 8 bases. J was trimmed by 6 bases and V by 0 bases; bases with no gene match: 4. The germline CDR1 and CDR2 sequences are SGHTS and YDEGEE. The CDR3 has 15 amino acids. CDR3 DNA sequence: TGTGCCAGCAGCTTGGCCGGACAGGGTCATGAAAAACTGTTTTTT. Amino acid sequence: CASSLAGQGHEKLFF.

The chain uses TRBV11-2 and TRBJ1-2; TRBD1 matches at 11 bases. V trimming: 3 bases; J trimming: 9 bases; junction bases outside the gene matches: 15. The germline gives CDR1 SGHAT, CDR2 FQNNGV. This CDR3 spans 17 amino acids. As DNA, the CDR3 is TGTGCCAGCAGCTTTAACGTTGTGGGGACAGGGGGGACTAGCTACACCTTC. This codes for CASSFNVVGTGGTSYTF.

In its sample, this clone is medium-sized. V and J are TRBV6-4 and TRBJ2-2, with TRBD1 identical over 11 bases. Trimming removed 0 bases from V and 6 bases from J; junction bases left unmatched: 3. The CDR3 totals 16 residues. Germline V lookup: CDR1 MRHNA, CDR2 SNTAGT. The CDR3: CASSDSPGQGAGELFF. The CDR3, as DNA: TGTGCCAGCAGTGACTCCCCGGGACAGGGGGCCGGGGAGCTGTTTTTT.

The CDR3 DNA reads as TGTGCCAGCAGCTCCCGGGACACTCCTGAGACTGAAGCTTTCTTT. It yields the protein CASSSRDTPETEAFF. The V gene is TRBV11-2, the J gene TRBJ1-1, with a possible D match to TRBD1 (6 bases). CDR1 and CDR2 (germline): SGHAT, FQNNGV. V shed 4 bases and J shed 5 bases, with 17 bases lying between them. The CDR3 consists of 15 residues.

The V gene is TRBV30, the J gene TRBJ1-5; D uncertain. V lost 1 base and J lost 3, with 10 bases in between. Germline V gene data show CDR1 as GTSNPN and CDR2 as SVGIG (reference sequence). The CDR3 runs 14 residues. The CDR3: CAWSERMANQPQHF. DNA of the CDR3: TGTGCCTGGAGTGAGAGGATGGCCAATCAGCCCCAGCATTTT.

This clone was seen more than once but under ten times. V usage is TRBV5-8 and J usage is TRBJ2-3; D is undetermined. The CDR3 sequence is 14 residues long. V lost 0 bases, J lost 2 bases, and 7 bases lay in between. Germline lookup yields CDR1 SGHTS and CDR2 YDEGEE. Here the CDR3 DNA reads TGTGCCAGCAGCTTGGCGAGAAACACAGATACGCAGTATTTT. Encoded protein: CASSLARNTDTQYF. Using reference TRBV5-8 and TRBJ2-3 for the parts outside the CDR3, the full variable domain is EAGVTQSPTHLIKTRGQQATLRCSPISGHTSVYWYQQALGLGLQFLLWYDEGEERNRGNFPPRFSGRQFPNYSSELNVNALELEDSALYLCASSLARNTDTQYFGPGTRLTVL.

The CDR3 DNA sequence: TGTGCCAGCATCCTCCGGCAGCCCGGGGTAAATACGCAGTATTTT. Translated: CASILRQPGVNTQYF. This chain uses TRBV5-6 with TRBJ2-3, with D possibly matching TRBD2 (5 bases). The length of the CDR3 is 15 residues. V dropped 6 bases and J dropped 7 bases, with 21 bases sitting between them. In germline, CDR1 is SGHDT, CDR2 YYEEEE.

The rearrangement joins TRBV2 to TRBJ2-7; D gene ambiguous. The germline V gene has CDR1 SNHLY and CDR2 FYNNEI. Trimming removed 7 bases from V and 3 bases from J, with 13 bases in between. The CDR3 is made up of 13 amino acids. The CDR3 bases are TGTGCCAGCACCATTCTCTCGGGCTACGAGCAGTACTTC. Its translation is CASTILSGYEQYF.

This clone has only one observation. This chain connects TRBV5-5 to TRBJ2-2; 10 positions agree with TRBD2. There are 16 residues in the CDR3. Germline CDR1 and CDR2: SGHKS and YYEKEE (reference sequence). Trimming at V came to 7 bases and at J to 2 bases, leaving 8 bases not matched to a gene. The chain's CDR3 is CASGIRLAGNTGELFF. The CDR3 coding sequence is TGTGCCAGCGGGATCAGACTAGCGGGTAACACCGGGGAGCTGTTTTTT.

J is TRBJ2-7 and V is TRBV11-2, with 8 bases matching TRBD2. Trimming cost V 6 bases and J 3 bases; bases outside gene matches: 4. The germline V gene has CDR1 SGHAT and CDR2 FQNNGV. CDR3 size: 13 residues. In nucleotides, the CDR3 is TGTGCCAGCAGGTCTAGCGGGTTCTACGAGCAGTACTTC. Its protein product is CASRSSGFYEQYF.

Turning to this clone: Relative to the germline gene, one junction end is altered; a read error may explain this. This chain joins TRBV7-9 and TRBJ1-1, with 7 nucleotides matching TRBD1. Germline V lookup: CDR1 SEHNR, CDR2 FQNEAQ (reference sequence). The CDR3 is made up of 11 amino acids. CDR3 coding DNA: TGTGCCAGCAGCTTAGGTGTATCGGGACAGTGG. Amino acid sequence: CASSLGVSGQW.

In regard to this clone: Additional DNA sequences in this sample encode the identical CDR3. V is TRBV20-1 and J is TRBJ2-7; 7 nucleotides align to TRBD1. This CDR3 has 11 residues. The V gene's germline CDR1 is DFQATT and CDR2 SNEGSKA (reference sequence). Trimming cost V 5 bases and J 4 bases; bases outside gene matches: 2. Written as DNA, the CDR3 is TGCAGTGCTCCCAGGGGGTACGAGCAGTACTTC. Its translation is CSAPRGYEQYF.

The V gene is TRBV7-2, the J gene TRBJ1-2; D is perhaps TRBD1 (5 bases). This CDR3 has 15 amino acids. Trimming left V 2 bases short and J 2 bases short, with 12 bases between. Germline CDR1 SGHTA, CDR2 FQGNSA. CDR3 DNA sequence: TGTGCCAGCAGCTTAAGTCAGGGAACCAACTATGGCTACACCTTC. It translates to CASSLSQGTNYGYTF.

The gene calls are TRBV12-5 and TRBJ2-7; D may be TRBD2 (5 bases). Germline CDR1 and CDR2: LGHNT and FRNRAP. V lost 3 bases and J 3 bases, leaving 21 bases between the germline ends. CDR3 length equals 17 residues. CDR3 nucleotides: TGTGCTAGTGGTTTTTCAATGGGAGAGAAAGGACTCTACGAGCAGTACTTC. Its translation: CASGFSMGEKGLYEQYF.